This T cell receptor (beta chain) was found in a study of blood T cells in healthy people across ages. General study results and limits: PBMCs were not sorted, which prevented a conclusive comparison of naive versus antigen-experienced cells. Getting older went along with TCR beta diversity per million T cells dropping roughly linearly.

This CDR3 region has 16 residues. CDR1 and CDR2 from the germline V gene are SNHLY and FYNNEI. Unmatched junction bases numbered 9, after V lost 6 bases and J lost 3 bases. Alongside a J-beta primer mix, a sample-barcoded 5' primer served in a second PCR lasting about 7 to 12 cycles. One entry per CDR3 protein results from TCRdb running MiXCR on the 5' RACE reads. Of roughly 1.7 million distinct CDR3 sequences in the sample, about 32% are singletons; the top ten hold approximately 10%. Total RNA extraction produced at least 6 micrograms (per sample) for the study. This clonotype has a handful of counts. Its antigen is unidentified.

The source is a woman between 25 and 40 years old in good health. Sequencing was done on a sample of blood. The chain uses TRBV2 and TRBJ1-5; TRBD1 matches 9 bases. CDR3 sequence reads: CASRDYGTGINQPQHF. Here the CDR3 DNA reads TGTGCCAGCAGGGATTACGGGACAGGGATCAATCAGCCCCAGCATTTT.